A single sample is the source of the 7 T cell receptor beta chains below, sequenced in a study of CD8 T cells in ankylosing spondylitis. TCRdb recomputed calls from the 5' RACE reads with MiXCR, one row per CDR3 protein. The sample shows 40,000 to 55,000 distinct CDR3 sequences, approximately 7% of them seen only once. The sequencing sample was made of blood, either unsorted or a sorted T cell fraction (not recorded which). These receptors all come from a female donor with ankylosing spondylitis or in good health (not recorded which).

This chain uses TRBV5-1 with TRBJ2-1; D is ambiguous. Germline CDR1 is SGHRS and CDR2 is YFSETQ. Trimming took off 0 bases at V and 4 bases at J, with 8 bases between the two ends. The CDR3 runs 14 residues. The CDR3 sequence is CASSLALAYNEQFF. Here the CDR3 DNA reads TGCGCCAGCAGCTTGGCCCTGGCTTACAATGAGCAGTTCTTC.

This clonotype was seen at least ten times. J is TRBJ1-1 and V is TRBV11-2, with D possibly TRBD1 on 5 matching bases. The length of the CDR3 is 14 residues. V lost 5 bases, J lost 4 bases, and 14 bases lay in between. Germline loops: CDR1 SGHAT, CDR2 FQNNGV. The DNA of the CDR3 is TGTGCCAGCAGCCTGGGGGGGGAGGCCACTGAAGCTTTCTTT. It codes for CASSLGGEATEAFF.

The V call is TRBV7-3, the J call TRBJ2-3; 13 bases line up with TRBD2. Unmatched junction bases numbered 14, after V lost 5 bases and J lost 0 bases. The CDR3 loop spans 20 amino acids. Looked up from germline, CDR1 is SGHTA and CDR2 is FQGTGA. CDR3 protein: CASSPSGTSGDTSSTDTQYF. DNA of the CDR3: TGTGCCAGCAGCCCTAGCGGGACTAGCGGGGATACCTCTAGCACAGATACGCAGTATTTT.

This clonotype was counted at least ten times. CDR3: CSANPRGYGYTF. DNA of the CDR3: TGCAGTGCTAACCCGCGGGGGTATGGCTACACCTTC. The chain recombines TRBV20-1 with TRBJ1-2; D might be TRBD1 (5 bases). This CDR3 region has 12 residues. V was trimmed by 4 bases and J by 5 bases, leaving 11 bases between them. Germline assignment: CDR1 DFQATT and CDR2 SNEGSKA (reference sequence).

This clonotype was counted at least ten times. The chain employs TRBV2 and TRBJ2-1, with 10 bases matching TRBD2. The germline CDR1 and CDR2 sequences are SNHLY and FYNNEI. V gave up 7 bases and J gave up 6 bases; unmatched junction bases: 6. The length of the CDR3 is 14 residues. The CDR3 loop reads CASTGLAGGNEQFF. Here the CDR3 DNA reads TGTGCCAGCACGGGGTTAGCGGGGGGCAATGAGCAGTTCTTC.

This clonotype was counted ten times or more. The V call is TRBV5-5, the J call TRBJ1-2; the D is unclear. This CDR3 is 15 amino acids long. Trimming shortened V by 3 bases and J by 3 bases, and 15 bases separated the two germline ends. CDR1 and CDR2 from the germline V gene are SGHKS and YYEKEE (reference sequence). DNA for the CDR3: TGTGCCAGCAGCTACGGCCTGGGCTTCGACTATGGCTACACCTTC. It specifies CASSYGLGFDYGYTF.

The chain carries TRBV10-3 and TRBJ1-3; D not certain. CDR3 length: 17 amino acids. CDR1 is ENHRY and CDR2 is SYGVKD in the germline V gene. The ends were cut back, 7 bases at V and 0 bases at J, with 19 bases in the middle. DNA of the CDR3: TGTGCCATCACCGAGAGGCCTCCTGGCCCCTCTGGAAACACCATATATTTT. It codes for CAITERPPGPSGNTIYF.